This paragraph reports one T cell receptor (beta chain). The antigen is not known. This specimen comes from a study of regulatory T cells. Primers: 52 TRBV forward and 13 TRBJ reverse. TCRdb's copy holds only in-frame clones and misses some; the assay was immunoSEQ multiplex PCR. The sample has around 30,000 clones; 93% are singletons. With 4 bases clipped from V and 2 bases from J, the junction kept 6 bases outside the gene matches. CDR3 size: 15 residues. Germline CDR1 reads MDHEN; CDR2 reads SYDVKM. All CD3G-deficient patients showed autoimmunity, more severe in two. CD4+ T cells were divided by sorting: CD25-high CD127-low Tregs, CD25-low CD127-high conventional cells. Overall study findings and caveats: Hydrophobic residues at CDR3 positions 6 and 7 were enriched in conventional CD4+ T cells of CD3G-deficient patients. In patients, unique TRB V-J pairs were restricted and V/J usage skewed, especially in Tregs.

The sequence was collected from a child aged 2 to 15 with CD3G deficiency. The chain recombines TRBV28 with TRBJ2-7, with TRBD1 matching over 9 bases. Sequencing was done on a sample of conventional CD4+ T cells sorted from blood. The CDR3 sequence: CASSSRDRDPYEQYF. As DNA, the CDR3 is TGTGCCAGCAGTTCCCGGGACAGGGACCCCTACGAGCAGTACTTC.